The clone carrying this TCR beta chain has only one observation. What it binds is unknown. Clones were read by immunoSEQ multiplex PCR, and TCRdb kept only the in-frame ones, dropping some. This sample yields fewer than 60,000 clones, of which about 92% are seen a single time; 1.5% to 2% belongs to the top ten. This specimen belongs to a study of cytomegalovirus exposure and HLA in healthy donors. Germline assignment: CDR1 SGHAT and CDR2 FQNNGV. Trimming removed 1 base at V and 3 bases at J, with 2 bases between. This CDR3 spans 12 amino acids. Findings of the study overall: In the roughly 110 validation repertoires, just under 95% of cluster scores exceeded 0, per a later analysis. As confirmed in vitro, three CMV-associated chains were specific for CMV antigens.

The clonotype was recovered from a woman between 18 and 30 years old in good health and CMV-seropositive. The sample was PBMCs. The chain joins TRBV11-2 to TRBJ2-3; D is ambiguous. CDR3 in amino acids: CASSLVTDTQYF. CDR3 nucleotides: TGTGCCAGCAGCTTAGTAACAGATACGCAGTATTTT.